The T cell receptor (beta chain) under discussion was sequenced for a study of blood T cell repertoires in COVID-19. Study information: Samples representing acute and convalescent COVID-19 were sourced from the United States, Italy and Spain. PBMCs, B-cell-depleted T cells, or T cells provided the cDNA or gDNA that made up the material.

In the authors' methods: Reference gene primer amplification yielded estimated nucleated cell counts. Profiling relied on immunoSEQ multiplex PCR, and the TCRdb table lists in-frame clones only, not all of them. That table gives V, J and clone size, and the DNA gave D and trimming. The sample includes under 150,000 clones, approximately 90% seen only once; the top ten take under 2%. Germline V CDR1 and CDR2: GTSNPN, SVGIG (reference sequence). Trimming shortened V by 1 base and J by 0 bases, and 13 bases separated the two germline ends. The CDR3 totals 15 residues. The sequenced material came from peripheral blood. This TCR was recovered from a human donor with active COVID-19. The donor label of this sample is uncertain. This chain connects TRBV30 to TRBJ2-7; a possible D gene is TRBD2 (6 bases). CDR3 region: CAWSGAGGVSYEQYF. The CDR3 DNA is TGTGCCTGGAGTGGGGCCGGGGGTGTCTCCTACGAGCAGTACTTC. Filled out from reference TRBV30 and TRBJ2-7, the complete variable domain reads SQTIHQWPATLVQPVGSPLSLECTVEGTSNPNLYWYRQAAGRGLQLLFYSVGIGQISSEVPQNLSASRPQDRQFILSSKKLLLSDSGFYLCAWSGAGGVSYEQYFGPGTRLTVT.